This T cell receptor (beta chain) was retrieved from a study of blood T cells in healthy people across ages. On this clonotype itself: Its specificity is not known.

Study-level results: It was held that diversity estimates obtained from one million T cells represented underestimates. Using unsorted PBMCs precluded a conclusive naive versus antigen-experienced comparison.

A second 7 to 11 cycle PCR used barcoded and J-beta primers. Each single sample gave us at least 3 million CDR3-containing paired-end reads. TCRdb re-derived calls from the 5' RACE reads in MiXCR, one entry per CDR3 protein. The table shows around 1,800,000 distinct CDR3 sequences, with 35% to 50% occurring only once. This CDR3 region has 15 residues. V lost 0 bases and J lost 5, with 13 bases in between. CDR1 and CDR2 (germline): SGHAT, FQNNGV. The source material was blood. This chain connects TRBV11-2 to TRBJ2-5; D may be TRBD1 (7 bases). The clonotype comes from a human donor in good health. The CDR3 DNA is TGTGCCAGCAGCTTAGACCAGGGGGGTTGGGAGACCCAGTACTTC. Protein product: CASSLDQGGWETQYF. The variable domain in full, completed from reference TRBV11-2 and TRBJ2-5, reads EAGVAQSPRYKIIEKRQSVAFWCNPISGHATLYWYQQILGQGPKLLIQFQNNGVVDDSQLPKDRFSAERLKGVDSTLKIQPAKLEDSAVYLCASSLDQGGWETQYFGPGTRLLVL.